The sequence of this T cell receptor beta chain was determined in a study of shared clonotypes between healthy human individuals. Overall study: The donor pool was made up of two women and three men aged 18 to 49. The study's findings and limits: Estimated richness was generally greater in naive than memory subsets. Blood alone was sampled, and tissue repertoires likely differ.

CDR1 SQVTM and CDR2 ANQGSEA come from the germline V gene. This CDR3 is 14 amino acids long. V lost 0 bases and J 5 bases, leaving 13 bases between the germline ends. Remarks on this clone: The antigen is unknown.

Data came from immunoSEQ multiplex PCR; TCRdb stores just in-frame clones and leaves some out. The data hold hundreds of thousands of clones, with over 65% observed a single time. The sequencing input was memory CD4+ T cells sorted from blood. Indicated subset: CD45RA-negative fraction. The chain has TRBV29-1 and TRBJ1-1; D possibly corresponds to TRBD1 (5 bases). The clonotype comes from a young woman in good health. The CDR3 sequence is CSVEDVWGGTEAFF. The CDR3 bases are TGCAGCGTTGAAGATGTATGGGGGGGTACTGAAGCTTTCTTT.